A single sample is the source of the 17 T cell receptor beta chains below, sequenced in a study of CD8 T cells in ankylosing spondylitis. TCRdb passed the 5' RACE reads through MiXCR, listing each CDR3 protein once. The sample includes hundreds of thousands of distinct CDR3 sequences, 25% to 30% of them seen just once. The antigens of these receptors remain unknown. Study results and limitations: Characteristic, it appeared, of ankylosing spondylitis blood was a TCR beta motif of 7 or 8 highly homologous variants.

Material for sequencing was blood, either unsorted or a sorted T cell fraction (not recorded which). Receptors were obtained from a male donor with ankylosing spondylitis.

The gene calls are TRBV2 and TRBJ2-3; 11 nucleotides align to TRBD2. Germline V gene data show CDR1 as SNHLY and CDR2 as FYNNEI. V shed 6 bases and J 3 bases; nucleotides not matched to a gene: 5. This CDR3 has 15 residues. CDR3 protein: CASRVAGGQTDTQYF. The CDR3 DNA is TGTGCCAGCAGAGTAGCGGGAGGGCAGACAGATACGCAGTATTTT.

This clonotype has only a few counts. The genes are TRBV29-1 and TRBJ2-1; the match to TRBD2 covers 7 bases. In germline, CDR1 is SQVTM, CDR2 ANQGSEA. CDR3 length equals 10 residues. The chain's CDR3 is CRVGGSEQFF. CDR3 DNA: TGCAGGGTGGGCGGGAGTGAGCAGTTCTTC.

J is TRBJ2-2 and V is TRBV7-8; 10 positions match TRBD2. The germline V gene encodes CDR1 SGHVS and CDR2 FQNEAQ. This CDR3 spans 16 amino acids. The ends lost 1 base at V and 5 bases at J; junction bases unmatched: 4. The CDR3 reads CASSLEPSGRTGELFF. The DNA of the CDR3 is TGTGCCAGCAGCTTAGAGCCTAGCGGGAGAACCGGGGAGCTGTTTTTT.

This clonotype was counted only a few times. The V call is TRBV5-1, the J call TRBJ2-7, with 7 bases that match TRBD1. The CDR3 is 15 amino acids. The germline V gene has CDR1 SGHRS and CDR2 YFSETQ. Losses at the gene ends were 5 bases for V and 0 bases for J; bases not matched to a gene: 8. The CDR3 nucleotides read TGCGCCAGCAGAGAAGGGGGCGCGCTCTCCTACGAGCAGTACTTC. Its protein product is CASREGGALSYEQYF. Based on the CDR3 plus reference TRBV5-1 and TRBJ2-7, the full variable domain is KAGVTQTPRYLIKTRGQQVTLSCSPISGHRSVSWYQQTPGQGLQFLFEYFSETQRNKGNFPGRFSGRQFSNSRSEMNVSTLELGDSALYLCASREGGALSYEQYFGPGTRLTVT.

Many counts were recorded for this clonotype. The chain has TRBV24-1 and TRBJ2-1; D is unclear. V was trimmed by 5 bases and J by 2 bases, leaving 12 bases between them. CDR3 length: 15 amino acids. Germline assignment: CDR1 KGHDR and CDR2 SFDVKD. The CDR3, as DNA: TGTGCCACCAGTGTGCCTCATGGACCCTACAATGAGCAGTTCTTC. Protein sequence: CATSVPHGPYNEQFF.

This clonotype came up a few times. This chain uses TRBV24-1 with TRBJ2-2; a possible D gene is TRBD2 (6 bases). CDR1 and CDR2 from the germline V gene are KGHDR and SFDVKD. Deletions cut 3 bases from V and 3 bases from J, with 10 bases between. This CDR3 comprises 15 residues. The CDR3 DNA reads TGTGCCACCAGTGATCCCAGGGACTACACCGGGGAGCTGTTTTTT. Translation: CATSDPRDYTGELFF.

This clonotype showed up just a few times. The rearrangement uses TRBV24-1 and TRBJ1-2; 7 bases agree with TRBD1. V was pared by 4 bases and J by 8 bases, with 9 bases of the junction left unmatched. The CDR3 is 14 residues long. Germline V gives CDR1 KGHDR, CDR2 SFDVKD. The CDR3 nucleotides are TGTGCCACCAGTGACCTCACAGGGGCACGAGGCTACACCTTC. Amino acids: CATSDLTGARGYTF.

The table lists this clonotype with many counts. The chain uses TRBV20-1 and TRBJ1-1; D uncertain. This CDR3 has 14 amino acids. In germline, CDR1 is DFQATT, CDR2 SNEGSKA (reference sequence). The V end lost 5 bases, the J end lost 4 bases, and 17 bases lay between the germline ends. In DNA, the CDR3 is TGCAGTGCTGCTGACTTGGGTAGGCGCACTGAAGCTTTCTTT. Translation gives CSAADLGRRTEAFF.

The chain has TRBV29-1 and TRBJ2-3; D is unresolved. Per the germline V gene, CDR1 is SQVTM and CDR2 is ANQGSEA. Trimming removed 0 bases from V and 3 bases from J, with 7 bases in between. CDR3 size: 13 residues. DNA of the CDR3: TGCAGCGTTGAAGATTCCAAGACAGATACGCAGTATTTT. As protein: CSVEDSKTDTQYF.

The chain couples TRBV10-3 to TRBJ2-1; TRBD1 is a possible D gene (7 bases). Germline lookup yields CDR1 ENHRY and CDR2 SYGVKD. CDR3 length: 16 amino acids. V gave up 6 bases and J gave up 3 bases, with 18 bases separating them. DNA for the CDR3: TGTGCCATCAGATCCCAGGGGGGCGGCTTCTACAATGAGCAGTTCTTC. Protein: CAIRSQGGGFYNEQFF.

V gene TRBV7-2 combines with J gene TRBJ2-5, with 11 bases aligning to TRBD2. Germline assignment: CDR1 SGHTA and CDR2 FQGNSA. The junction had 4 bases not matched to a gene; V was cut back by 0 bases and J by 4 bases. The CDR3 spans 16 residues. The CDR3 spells CASSLALLAGVETQYF. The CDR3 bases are TGTGCCAGCAGCTTAGCGCTACTAGCGGGAGTAGAGACCCAGTACTTC.

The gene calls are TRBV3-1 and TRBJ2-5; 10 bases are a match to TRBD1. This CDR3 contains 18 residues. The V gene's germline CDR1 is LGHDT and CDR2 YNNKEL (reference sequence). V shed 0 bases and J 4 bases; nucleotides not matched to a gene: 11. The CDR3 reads CASSQDRGTGAIGETQYF. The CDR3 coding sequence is TGTGCCAGCAGCCAAGATCGTGGGACAGGGGCGATCGGAGAGACCCAGTACTTC.

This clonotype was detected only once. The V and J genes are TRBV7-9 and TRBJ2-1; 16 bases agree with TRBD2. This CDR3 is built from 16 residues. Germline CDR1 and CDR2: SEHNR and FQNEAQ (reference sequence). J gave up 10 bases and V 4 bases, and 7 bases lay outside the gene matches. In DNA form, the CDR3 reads TGTGCCAGCAGCTCGGGACTAGCGGGAGGGATCTTGGAGCAGTTCTTC. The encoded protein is CASSSGLAGGILEQFF.

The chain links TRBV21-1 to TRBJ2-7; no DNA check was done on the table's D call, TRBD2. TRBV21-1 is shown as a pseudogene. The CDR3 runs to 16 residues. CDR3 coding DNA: TGTGCCAGCAGCATGTTACTAGCGGGAGGGCCGGGCGAGCAGTACTTC. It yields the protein CASSMLLAGGPGEQYF.

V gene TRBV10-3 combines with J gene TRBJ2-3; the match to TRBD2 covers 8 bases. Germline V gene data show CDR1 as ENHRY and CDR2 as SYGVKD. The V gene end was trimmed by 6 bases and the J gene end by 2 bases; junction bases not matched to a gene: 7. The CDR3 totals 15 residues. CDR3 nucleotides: TGTGCCATCAGAGGAAGCGGGAGCCCCACAGATACGCAGTATTTT. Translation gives CAIRGSGSPTDTQYF.

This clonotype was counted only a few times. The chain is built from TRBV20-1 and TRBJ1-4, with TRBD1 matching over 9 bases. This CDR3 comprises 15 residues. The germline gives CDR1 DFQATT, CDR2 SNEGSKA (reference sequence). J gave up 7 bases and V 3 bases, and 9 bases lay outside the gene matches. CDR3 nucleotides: TGCAGTGCTAGGGAACACAGGGGGCAGGGTGAAAAACTGTTTTTT. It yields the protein CSAREHRGQGEKLFF.

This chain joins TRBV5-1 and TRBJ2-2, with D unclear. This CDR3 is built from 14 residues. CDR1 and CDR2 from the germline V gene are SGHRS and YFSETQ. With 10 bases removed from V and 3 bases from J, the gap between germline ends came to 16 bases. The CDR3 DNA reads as TGCGCCCCTCGCCCCAGTTCGTACACCGGGGAGCTGTTTTTT. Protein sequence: CAPRPSSYTGELFF.